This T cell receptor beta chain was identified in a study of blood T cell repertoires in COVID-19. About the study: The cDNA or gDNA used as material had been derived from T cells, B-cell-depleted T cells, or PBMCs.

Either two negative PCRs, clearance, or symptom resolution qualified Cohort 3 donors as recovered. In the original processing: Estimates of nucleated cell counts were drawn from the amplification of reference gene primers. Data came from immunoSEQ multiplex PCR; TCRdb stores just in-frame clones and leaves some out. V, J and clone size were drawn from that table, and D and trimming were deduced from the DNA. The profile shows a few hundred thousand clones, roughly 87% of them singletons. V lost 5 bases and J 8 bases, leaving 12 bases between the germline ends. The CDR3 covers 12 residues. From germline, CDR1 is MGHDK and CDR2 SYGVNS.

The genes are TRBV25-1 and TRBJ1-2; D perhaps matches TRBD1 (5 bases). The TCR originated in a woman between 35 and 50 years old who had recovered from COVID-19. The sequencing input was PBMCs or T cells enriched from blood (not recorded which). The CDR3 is CASSPGGLGYTF. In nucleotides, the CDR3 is TGTGCCAGCAGTCCCGGGGGTTTGGGCTACACCTTC.